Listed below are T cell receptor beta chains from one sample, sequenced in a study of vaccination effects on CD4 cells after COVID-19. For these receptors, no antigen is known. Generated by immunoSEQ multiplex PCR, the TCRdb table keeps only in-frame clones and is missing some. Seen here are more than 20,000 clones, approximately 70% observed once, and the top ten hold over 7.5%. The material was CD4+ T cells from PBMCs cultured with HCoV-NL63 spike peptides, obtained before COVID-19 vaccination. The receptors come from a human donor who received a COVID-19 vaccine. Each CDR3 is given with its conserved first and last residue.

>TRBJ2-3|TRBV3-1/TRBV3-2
CASRTSMADTQYF
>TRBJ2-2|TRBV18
CASSSSVGELFF
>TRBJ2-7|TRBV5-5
CASSARDSLSYEQYF
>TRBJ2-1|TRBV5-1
CASSGGGGAGTYNEQFF
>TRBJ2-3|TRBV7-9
CASSLTSGQRGADTQYF
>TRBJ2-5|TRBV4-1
CASSRTSGTPRTQYF
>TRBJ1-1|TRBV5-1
CASSLDPGGTEAFF
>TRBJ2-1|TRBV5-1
CASSLSITQGNEQFF
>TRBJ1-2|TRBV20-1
CSASSPDRGYGYTF
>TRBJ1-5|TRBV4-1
CASSQRDRNYGSNQPQHF
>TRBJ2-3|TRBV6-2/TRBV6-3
CASSRARGGADTQYF